A selection of T cell receptor beta chains follows, all from one sample in a study of T cell repertoires in cytomegalovirus infection. What these receptors recognize is not known. TCRdb called the reads again in MiXCR, with one record for every CDR3 protein. This table holds approximately 1,000,000 distinct CDR3 sequences, approximately 31% found once. This specimen consisted of cultured CD8+ T cells from PBMCs, obtained from culture after CMV antigen stimulation. Receptors were obtained from a human donor in good health (CMV status not recorded). Some clones in this sample may be carry-over from other donors' samples. The CDR3 runs from the conserved cysteine through the conserved F or W. D genes are given only for firm matches. Some rows have no size entry. The others give once, few or many, or a class for an expanded clone.

clone_size	v_call	j_call	d_call	cdr3_nt	cdr3_aa
.	TRBV6-2/TRBV6-3	TRBJ1-2	.	TGTGCCAGCAGTTCCCTCACCCCTGGCAGGACCCCTTCGACCTTC	CASSSLTPGRTPSTF
few	TRBV7-2	TRBJ1-2	.	TGTGCCAGCAGCTTATTACGCCGGGACACATATGGCTACACCTTC	CASSLLRRDTYGYTF
.	TRBV6-2/TRBV6-3	TRBJ2-2	.	TGTGCCAGCCAAGGCCCCCCGGGATACCAGACCGGGGAGCTGTTTTTT	CASQGPPGYQTGELFF
.	TRBV29-1	TRBJ2-3	TRBD2	TGCAGCGTTGAGGAGCGGGGAGCTAGCACAGATACGCAGTATTTT	CSVEERGASTDTQYF
few	TRBV10-2	TRBJ1-3	.	TGCGCCAGCATTGGGGGAACAGGGCCCTCTGGAAACACCATATATTTT	CASIGGTGPSGNTIYF
few	TRBV19	TRBJ1-1	.	TGTGCCAGTAGTGGATTGGACCTCATGAACACTGAAGCTTTCTTT	CASSGLDLMNTEAFF
many	TRBV7-2	TRBJ1-2	.	TGTGCCAGCAGCTACCCCGAAACAGGGACTGGCTACACCTTC	CASSYPETGTGYTF
few	TRBV27	TRBJ1-2	.	TGTGCCAGCAGTCCGACGGTCCTAAGGGACTATGGCTACACCTTC	CASSPTVLRDYGYTF
.	TRBV6-1	TRBJ2-2	.	TGTGCCAGCTTCTTTGCCGGGGAGCTGTTTTTT	CASFFAGELFF
.	TRBV19	TRBJ2-7	TRBD1	TGTGCCACCACCCCGGCGGACAGGGGTTACGAGCAGTACTTC	CATTPADRGYEQYF
few	TRBV6-5	TRBJ2-1	.	TGTGCCAGCAGTTACAGGGGTAACAATGAGCAGTTCTTC	CASSYRGNNEQFF
.	TRBV27	TRBJ1-2	.	TGTGCCACCCTTCTGGCTAACTATGGCTACACCTTC	CATLLANYGYTF
.	TRBV19	TRBJ2-3	.	TGTGCCAGTAGTAAGGTAGGGGTTGGCACAGATACGCAGTATTTT	CASSKVGVGTDTQYF
few	TRBV9	TRBJ1-1	.	TGTGCCAGCAGCACCCGCGGGACGGCGAACACTGAAGCTTTCTTT	CASSTRGTANTEAFF
few	TRBV27	TRBJ2-7	.	TGTGCCAGCAGTTCTCTCCTGTTGTACGAGCAGTACTTC	CASSSLLLYEQYF
few	TRBV7-9	TRBJ1-2	.	TGTGCCAGCAGCCTAGTACGGGGCCGGGGCGATGGCTACACCTTC	CASSLVRGRGDGYTF
.	TRBV6-5	TRBJ2-2	TRBD2	TGTGCCAGCAGTTTCTCGTTGCGGGGGGGTGCCGGGGAGCTGTTTTTT	CASSFSLRGGAGELFF
few	TRBV2	TRBJ2-7	TRBD1	TGTGCCAGCACCATCGGACAGGGAAGGCACGAGCAGTACTTC	CASTIGQGRHEQYF
many	TRBV12-3/TRBV12-4	TRBJ2-7	.	TGTGCCAGCAGCCCGGGACACCTGACCTACGAGCAGTACTTC	CASSPGHLTYEQYF
.	TRBV19	TRBJ1-1	.	TGTGCCAGTAGTATAGATCCGCAAGGGGCCGGCACTGAAGCTTTCTTT	CASSIDPQGAGTEAFF
.	TRBV18	TRBJ2-1	TRBD1	TGTGCCAGCTCACCAGGGGAATTGGGGACAGGATCCTACAATGAGCAGTTCTTC	CASSPGELGTGSYNEQFF
few	TRBV18	TRBJ2-1	TRBD2	TGTGCCAGCTCACCTTTCAGGGGATGGACACCTAGCGGGGCCTACAATGAGCAGTTCTTC	CASSPFRGWTPSGAYNEQFF
many	TRBV7-9	TRBJ2-4	.	TGTGCCAGCAGCTCGCGAGGGCGGGACATTCAGTACTTC	CASSSRGRDIQYF
.	TRBV10-3	TRBJ2-3	.	TGTGCCATCAGGGCTAATTCAGATACGCAGTATTTT	CAIRANSDTQYF
.	TRBV25-1	TRBJ1-2	.	TGTGCCAGCAGCCAGGGCCCCTATGGCTACACCTTC	CASSQGPYGYTF
.	TRBV6-2/TRBV6-3	TRBJ1-1	.	TGTGCCAGCAGTTACTCTTTAGAGATCCGCACTGAAGCTTTCTTT	CASSYSLEIRTEAFF
.	TRBV29-1	TRBJ2-7	.	TGCAGCGTTGAGGCCAGCCGCTACGAGCAGTACTTC	CSVEASRYEQYF
few	TRBV6-1	TRBJ1-4	.	TGTGCCAGCAGTCCTCCGGACGGGGGACTGTTTTTT	CASSPPDGGLFF
.	TRBV28	TRBJ1-1	.	TGTGCCAGCAGTCCCCCCCGGGACTCAACCCCTCCTGAAGCTTTCTTT	CASSPPRDSTPPEAFF
.	TRBV6-5	TRBJ1-6	.	TGTGCCAGCAAGTGGGTTGGAGATTCACCCCTCCACTTT	CASKWVGDSPLHF
.	TRBV7-8	TRBJ2-2	.	TGTGCCAGCATGTACACCGGGGAGCTGTTTTTT	CASMYTGELFF
few	TRBV12-3/TRBV12-4	TRBJ1-1	.	TGTGCCAGCAGTTTAGAGACCGTGAACACTGAAGCTTTCTTT	CASSLETVNTEAFF
.	TRBV6-4	TRBJ1-2	TRBD1	TGTGCCAGCAGTCGCGACAGGGCTGACTATGGCTACACCTTC	CASSRDRADYGYTF
few	TRBV7-3	TRBJ2-2	.	TGTGCCAGCAGCTTAATAGGGGGGGGTCCCGGGGAGCTGTTTTTT	CASSLIGGGPGELFF
few	TRBV4-1	TRBJ2-5	.	TGCGCCAGCAGCCAAAGGACAGGCCGGGGGGTAGAGACCCAGTACTTC	CASSQRTGRGVETQYF
few	TRBV27	TRBJ2-4	.	TGTGCCAGCAGTTTGATGGGGACCTTAGCCAAAAACATTCAGTACTTC	CASSLMGTLAKNIQYF